These 15 T cell receptor beta chains originate from one sample sequenced in a study of T cell changes during pregnancy in multiple sclerosis. Data came from immunoSEQ multiplex PCR; TCRdb stores just in-frame clones and leaves some out. The table lists some 99,000 clones, around 93% of them singletons. Here the sequenced sample was peripheral blood, taken after pregnancy. Receptors were obtained from a female donor with multiple sclerosis, enrolled in a pregnancy study.

V is TRBV5-5 and J is TRBJ2-1, with D unresolved. The CDR3 contains 15 residues. CDR1 is SGHKS and CDR2 is YYEKEE in the germline V gene (reference sequence). The V end was cut by 3 bases, the J end by 0 bases, with 10 bases between. As DNA, the CDR3 is TGTGCCAGCAGCTCAGAATGGAGCTCCTACAATGAGCAGTTCTTC. It encodes CASSSEWSSYNEQFF.

This chain links TRBV5-4 with TRBJ2-5; 8 bases fit TRBD1. With 3 bases clipped from V and 3 bases from J, the junction kept 4 bases outside the gene matches. The CDR3 covers 14 residues. Germline V gene lookup returns CDR1 SGHNT and CDR2 YYREEE (reference sequence). This chain's CDR3 is CASSSRTGKETQYF. CDR3 in DNA: TGTGCCAGCAGCTCAAGGACAGGGAAAGAGACCCAGTACTTC. Using reference TRBV5-4 and TRBJ2-5 for the parts outside the CDR3, the full variable domain is ETGVTQSPTHLIKTRGQQVTLRCSSQSGHNTVSWYQQALGQGPQFIFQYYREEENGRGNFPPRFSGLQFPNYSSELNVNALELDDSALYLCASSSRTGKETQYFGPGTRLLVL.

This chain joins TRBV19 and TRBJ2-7; 10 positions agree with TRBD1. The V and J ends lost 5 bases and 3 bases, in that order; junction bases with no gene match: 7. This CDR3 is built from 15 residues. The V gene's germline CDR1 is LNHDA and CDR2 SQIVND (reference sequence). CDR3 sequence (DNA): TGTGCCAGTAGTCACCCCGGGACAGGGGTCTACGAGCAGTACTTC. The encoded protein is CASSHPGTGVYEQYF.

The V gene is TRBV2, the J gene TRBJ2-4; 9 bases fit TRBD2. Germline-derived CDR1 and CDR2 are SNHLY and FYNNEI. The CDR3 contains 18 residues. V gave up 6 bases and J gave up 0 bases; unmatched junction bases: 12. The CDR3, as DNA: TGTGCCAGCAGGGCCCTAGCGGGGTTATCACTAGCCAAAAACATTCAGTACTTC. Translating it yields CASRALAGLSLAKNIQYF.

A word on this clone: In the same sample, other DNA sequences code for this CDR3. The J gene is TRBJ2-1, the V gene TRBV5-1; 7 bases fit TRBD1. The germline CDR1 and CDR2 sequences are SGHRS and YFSETQ. There are 14 residues in the CDR3. The ends lost 4 bases at V and 3 bases at J; junction bases unmatched: 4. The CDR3 bases are TGCGCCAGCAGCCGGGGACAGAGCTACAATGAGCAGTTCTTC. Translating gives CASSRGQSYNEQFF.

The chain has TRBV28 and TRBJ2-7, with TRBD1 matching over 9 bases. The length of the CDR3 is 15 residues. Germline CDR1 and CDR2: MDHEN and SYDVKM. Unmatched junction bases numbered 6, after V lost 6 bases and J lost 0 bases. In DNA, the CDR3 is TGTGCCAGCAGAGGACAGGGGTTGAGCTCCTACGAGCAGTACTTC. Amino acid sequence: CASRGQGLSSYEQYF.

The chain joins TRBV19 to TRBJ2-2, with TRBD2 matching over 8 bases. From germline, CDR1 is LNHDA and CDR2 SQIVND (reference sequence). The trim removed 4 bases at V and 5 bases at J, leaving 12 bases unmatched. This CDR3 has 17 residues. CDR3 in amino acids: CASSRFRGTSGTGELFF. In DNA, the CDR3 is TGTGCCAGTAGTAGGTTCCGGGGGACTAGTGGTACCGGGGAGCTGTTTTTT.

The rearrangement uses TRBV6-5 and TRBJ2-2; 8 positions match TRBD2. From germline, CDR1 is MNHEY and CDR2 SVGAGI. V shed 3 bases, J shed 13 bases, and the junction held 16 bases outside the gene matches. The CDR3 totals 16 residues. The CDR3 sequence: CASSYERVAGRISLFF. The CDR3 region has the DNA TGTGCCAGCAGTTATGAGAGGGTAGCGGGGCGGATCTCGCTGTTTTTT.

The rearrangement uses TRBV5-1 and TRBJ1-1; D is possibly TRBD1 (5 bases). V gave up 0 bases and J gave up 4 bases, with 10 bases separating them. Germline V CDR1 and CDR2: SGHRS, YFSETQ. The CDR3 is 14 residues long. For the CDR3, the DNA is TGCGCCAGCAGCTTGGACCAGGGCGTCACTGAAGCTTTCTTT. Encoded protein: CASSLDQGVTEAFF.

This clone was observed a single time. This chain uses TRBV6-1 with TRBJ2-1; no clear D gene. The CDR3 contains 13 residues. CDR1 is MNHNS, CDR2 SASEGT, per germline. Trimming cost V 3 bases and J 3 bases, with 6 bases left between them. The CDR3 region has the DNA TGTGCCAGCAGTGATTCGAGCTACAATGAGCAGTTCTTC. Amino acids: CASSDSSYNEQFF.

V is TRBV9 and J is TRBJ2-2, with D perhaps matching TRBD1 (6 bases). The CDR3 runs to 14 residues. The ends were cut back, 0 bases at V and 11 bases at J, with 14 bases in the middle. Per the germline V gene, CDR1 is SGDLS and CDR2 is YYNGEE. CDR3 DNA: TGTGCCAGCAGCGTAGCTGTAACAGGGAAAGAGCTGTTTTTT. It is translated as CASSVAVTGKELFF. The whole variable domain, filled in from reference TRBV9 and TRBJ2-2, reads DSGVTQTPKHLITATGQRVTLRCSPRSGDLSVYWYQQSLDQGLQFLIQYYNGEERAKGNILERFSAQQFPDLHSELNLSSLELGDSALYFCASSVAVTGKELFFGEGSRLTVL.

The chain carries TRBV28 and TRBJ1-1; a possible D gene is TRBD1 (5 bases). Trimming shortened V by 8 bases and J by 8 bases, and 18 bases separated the two germline ends. This CDR3 comprises 13 residues. The germline gives CDR1 MDHEN, CDR2 SYDVKM. CDR3 nucleotides: TGTGCCAGCTTCCCTTCACCCCGGACAGAAGCTTTCTTT. Encoded protein: CASFPSPRTEAFF.

The chain uses TRBV7-9 and TRBJ2-1; possible D gene TRBD2, 5 bases. Deletions cut 3 bases from V and 0 bases from J, with 9 bases between. CDR1 is SEHNR, CDR2 FQNEAQ, per germline (reference sequence). The CDR3 is 15 amino acids. DNA for the CDR3: TGTGCCAGCAGCTTCGGGATGAGCTCCTACAATGAGCAGTTCTTC. Translation: CASSFGMSSYNEQFF.

This clone was detected only once. The V call is TRBV27, the J call TRBJ2-7; no reliable D call. V was cut by 2 bases and J by 3 bases, with 8 bases left in between. The CDR3 is 13 residues long. Germline V gene data show CDR1 as MNHEY and CDR2 as SMNVEV (reference sequence). The CDR3 protein is CASSLADSYEQYF. CDR3 bases: TGTGCCAGCAGTTTAGCGGATAGCTACGAGCAGTACTTC.

The V and J genes are TRBV5-4 and TRBJ2-7, with 9 bases matching TRBD1. The germline gives CDR1 SGHNT, CDR2 YYREEE (reference sequence). The CDR3 length is 14 residues. J gave up 0 bases and V 4 bases, and 2 bases lay outside the gene matches. CDR3 sequence (DNA): TGTGCCAGCAGCCCGACAGGGGGCTCCTACGAGCAGTACTTC. Protein sequence: CASSPTGGSYEQYF.